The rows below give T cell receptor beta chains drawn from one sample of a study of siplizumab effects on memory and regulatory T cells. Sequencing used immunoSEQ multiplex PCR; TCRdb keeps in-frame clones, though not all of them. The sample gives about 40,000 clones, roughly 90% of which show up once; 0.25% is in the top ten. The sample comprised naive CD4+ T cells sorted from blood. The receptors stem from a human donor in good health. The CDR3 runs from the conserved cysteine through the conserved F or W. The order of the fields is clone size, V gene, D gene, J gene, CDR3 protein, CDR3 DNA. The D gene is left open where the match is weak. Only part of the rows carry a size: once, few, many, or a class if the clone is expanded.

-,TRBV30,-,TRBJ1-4,CAWSGGANEKLFF,TGTGCCTGGAGTGGGGGGGCTAATGAAAAACTGTTTTTT
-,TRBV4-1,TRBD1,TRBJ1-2,CASSQFGTGGVGYGYTF,TGCGCCAGCAGCCAGTTTGGGACAGGGGGGGTCGGCTATGGCTACACCTTC
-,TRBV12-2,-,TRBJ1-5,CASRSVWDFSQPQHF,TGTGCAAGTCGCTCAGTATGGGACTTTTCACAGCCCCAGCATTTT
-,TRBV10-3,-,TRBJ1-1,CAISEALNTEAFF,TGTGCCATCAGTGAGGCCTTGAACACTGAAGCTTTCTTT
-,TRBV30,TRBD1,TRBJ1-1,CACPDRGKGDTEAFF,TGTGCCTGCCCGGACAGGGGCAAAGGAGACACTGAAGCTTTCTTT
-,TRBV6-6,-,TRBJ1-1,CASSRVLGTEAFF,TGTGCCAGCAGTCGGGTCCTGGGCACTGAAGCTTTCTTT
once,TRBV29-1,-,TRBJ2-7,CSVRERLSEQYF,TGCAGCGTGAGGGAACGGCTCAGCGAGCAGTACTTC
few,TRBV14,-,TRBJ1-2,CASSQDVSGANYGYTF,TGTGCCAGCAGCCAAGATGTATCGGGAGCTAACTATGGCTACACCTTC
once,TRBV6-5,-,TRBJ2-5,CASSLDSARQETQYF,TGTGCCAGCAGTTTGGACAGCGCCCGCCAAGAGACCCAGTACTTC
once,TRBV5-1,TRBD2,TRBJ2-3,CASSVGLAGTDTQYF,TGCGCCAGCAGCGTGGGACTAGCGGGTACAGATACGCAGTATTTT
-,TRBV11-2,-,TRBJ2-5,CASSFGGGAETQYF,TGTGCCAGCAGCTTTGGAGGGGGCGCGGAGACCCAGTACTTC
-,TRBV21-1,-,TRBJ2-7,CASRSTSGTGPKYEQYF,TGTGCCAGCAGGAGCACTTCCGGGACAGGGCCCAAGTACGAGCAGTACTTC
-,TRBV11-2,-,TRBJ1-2,CASSLGNTGIVQYGYTF,TGTGCCAGCAGCTTAGGGAATACAGGGATAGTCCAATATGGCTACACCTTC
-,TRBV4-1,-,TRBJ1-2,CASSPGGLGLGYTF,TGCGCCAGCAGCCCGGGGGGGCTGGGGCTTGGCTACACCTTC
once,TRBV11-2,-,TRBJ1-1,CASSRQMGTEAFF,TGTGCCAGCAGTAGACAAATGGGCACTGAAGCTTTCTTT
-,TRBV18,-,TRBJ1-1,CASSPPDTRREAFF,TGTGCCAGCTCACCCCCGGACACCCGACGTGAAGCTTTCTTT
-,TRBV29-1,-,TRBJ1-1,CSVEVRGVTEAFF,TGCAGCGTTGAAGTTCGCGGAGTAACTGAAGCTTTCTTT
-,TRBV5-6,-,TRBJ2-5,CASSLVGTGQETQYF,TGTGCCAGCAGCTTGGTGGGGACCGGCCAAGAGACCCAGTACTTC
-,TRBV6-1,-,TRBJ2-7,CASDRDLDTPYEQYF,TGTGCCAGCGATCGGGACCTGGACACTCCCTACGAGCAGTACTTC
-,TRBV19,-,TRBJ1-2,CASSSQVNYGYTF,TGTGCCAGTTCCAGCCAGGTTAACTATGGCTACACCTTC
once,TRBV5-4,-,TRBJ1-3,CASSFSTGTGNTIYF,TGTGCCAGCAGCTTTTCGACGGGTACTGGAAACACCATATATTTT
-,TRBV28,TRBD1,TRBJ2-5,CASSFAGTGTETQYF,TGTGCCAGCAGTTTCGCCGGGACAGGGACAGAGACCCAGTACTTC
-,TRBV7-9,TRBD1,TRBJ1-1,CASSLAPGQQNTEAFF,TGTGCCAGCAGCTTAGCCCCGGGACAGCAGAACACTGAAGCTTTCTTT
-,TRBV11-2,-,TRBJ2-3,CASSPVAFSTDTQYF,TGTGCCAGCAGCCCCGTCGCCTTTAGCACAGATACGCAGTATTTT
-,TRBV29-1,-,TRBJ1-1,CSATTDPMNTEAFF,TGCAGCGCTACGACAGACCCGATGAACACTGAAGCTTTCTTT
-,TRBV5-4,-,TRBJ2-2,CASSFGGLNTGELFF,TGTGCCAGCAGCTTTGGCGGACTCAACACCGGGGAGCTGTTTTTT
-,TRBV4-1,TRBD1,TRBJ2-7,CASSPPGQGSYEQYF,TGCGCCAGCAGCCCGCCGGGACAGGGATCCTACGAGCAGTACTTC
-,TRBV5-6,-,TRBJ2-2,CASSLETLTGELFF,TGTGCCAGCAGCTTGGAGACTCTGACCGGGGAGCTGTTTTTT
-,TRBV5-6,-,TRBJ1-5,CASSSHQKISNQPQHF,TGTGCCAGCAGCTCGCACCAGAAAATTAGCAATCAGCCCCAGCATTTT
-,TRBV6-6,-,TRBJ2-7,CASTTSYEQYF,TGTGCCAGCACGACTTCCTACGAGCAGTACTTC
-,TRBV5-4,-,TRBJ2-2,CASSLDGTGELFF,TGTGCCAGCAGCTTGGACGGGACCGGGGAGCTGTTTTTT
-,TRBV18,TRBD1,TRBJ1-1,CASSPQGAVTEAFF,TGTGCCAGCTCACCTCAGGGGGCGGTCACTGAAGCTTTCTTT
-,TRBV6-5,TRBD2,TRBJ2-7,CASRSSGRDGVGQYF,TGTGCCAGCAGATCTAGCGGGAGGGATGGGGTTGGGCAGTACTTC
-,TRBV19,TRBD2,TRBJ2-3,CASSIRAGNTDTQYF,TGTGCCAGTAGTATTCGAGCGGGAAACACAGATACGCAGTATTTT
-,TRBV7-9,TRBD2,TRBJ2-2,CASSLGLAGTGELFF,TGTGCCAGCAGCTTGGGACTAGCGGGTACCGGGGAGCTGTTTTTT
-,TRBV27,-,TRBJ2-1,CASSHDRDYNEQFF,TGTGCCAGCAGTCACGACAGAGACTACAATGAGCAGTTCTTC
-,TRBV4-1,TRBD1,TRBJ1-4,CASSQVQGAVEKLFF,TGCGCCAGCAGCCAAGTTCAGGGGGCAGTAGAAAAACTGTTTTTT
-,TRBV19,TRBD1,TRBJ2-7,CASSTLPGQGYEQYF,TGTGCCAGTAGTACCTTACCGGGACAGGGGTACGAGCAGTACTTC
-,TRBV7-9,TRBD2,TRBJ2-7,CASSLGRTSDEQYF,TGTGCCAGCAGCTTAGGCCGGACTAGCGACGAGCAGTACTTC
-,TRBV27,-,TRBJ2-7,CASSPINSYEQYF,TGTGCCAGCAGTCCCATCAACAGCTACGAGCAGTACTTC